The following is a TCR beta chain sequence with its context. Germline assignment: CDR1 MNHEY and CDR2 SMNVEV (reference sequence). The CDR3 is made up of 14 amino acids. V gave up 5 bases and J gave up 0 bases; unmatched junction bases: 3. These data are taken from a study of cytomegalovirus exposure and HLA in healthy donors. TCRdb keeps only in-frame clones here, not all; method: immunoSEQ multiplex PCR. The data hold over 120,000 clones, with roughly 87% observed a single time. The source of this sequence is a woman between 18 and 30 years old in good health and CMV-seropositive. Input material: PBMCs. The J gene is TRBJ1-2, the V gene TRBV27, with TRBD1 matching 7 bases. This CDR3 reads CASSIDRANYGYTF. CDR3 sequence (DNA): TGTGCCAGCAGTATCGACAGGGCTAACTATGGCTACACCTTC.